This entry lists 21 T cell receptor beta chains sequenced from one sample in a study of molecular identifiers for immune sequencing clone quantification. TCRdb re-analysed the PCR reads in MiXCR, keeping a single row per CDR3 protein. The sample has around 470,000 distinct CDR3 sequences, about 25% seen once. The sequenced material came from naive CD8+ T cells from blood, with Jurkat cell RNA spiked in. The subset here: FACS-sorted CD8+CD4-CCR7+CD45RA+ naive T cells. The receptors derive from a human donor in good health. Some libraries in this study had Jurkat cell RNA spiked in.

The chain is built from TRBV20-1 and TRBJ2-3, with 12 bases that match TRBD2. J gave up 2 bases and V 1 base, and 4 bases lay outside the gene matches. Germline V gene data show CDR1 as DFQATT and CDR2 as SNEGSKA (reference sequence). CDR3 length: 16 residues. The CDR3 region is CSARGLAGDVTDTQYF. DNA of the CDR3: TGCAGTGCTAGAGGACTAGCGGGGGATGTCACAGATACGCAGTATTTT.

The rearrangement uses TRBV7-9 and TRBJ1-2, with 7 bases fitting TRBD1. Losses at the gene ends were 4 bases for V and 3 bases for J; bases not matched to a gene: 8. Germline lookup yields CDR1 SEHNR and CDR2 FQNEAQ (reference sequence). This CDR3 region has 15 residues. The CDR3 DNA reads as TGTGCCAGCAGCTCAGGGGACAGCTTCGACTATGGCTACACCTTC. Translation gives CASSSGDSFDYGYTF. Together with reference TRBV7-9 and TRBJ1-2, the CDR3 gives the full variable domain: DTGVSQNPRHKITKRGQNVTFRCDPISEHNRLYWYRQTLGQGPEFLTYFQNEAQLEKSRLLSDRFSAERPKGSFSTLEIQRTEQGDSAMYLCASSSGDSFDYGYTFGSGTRLTVV.

This clonotype has more than one count but fewer than ten. The chain has TRBV20-1 and TRBJ1-1; TRBD1 might be the D (6 bases). V gave up 3 bases and J gave up 4 bases, with 9 bases separating them. The CDR3 extends over 12 amino acids. Germline-derived CDR1 and CDR2 are DFQATT and SNEGSKA (reference sequence). The CDR3 nucleotides read TGCAGTGCTAGTTTGGGGGCCACTGAAGCTTTCTTT. Translated, it gives CSASLGATEAFF.

Only a few counts were recorded for this clonotype. This sequence joins TRBV7-2 and TRBJ2-7; no clear D. The CDR3 runs to 14 residues. The V and J ends lost 6 bases and 5 bases respectively, with 17 bases between them. CDR1 and CDR2 from the germline V gene are SGHTA and FQGNSA. The chain's CDR3 is CASRSSRLLDEQYF. CDR3 DNA: TGTGCCAGCAGGTCCAGCCGGCTTTTAGACGAGCAGTACTTC.

As to this clonotype: A read error may explain this, as a much larger clone is one base away. The genes are TRBV15 and TRBJ2-1, with D perhaps being TRBD1 or TRBD2 (5 bases each). CDR1 and CDR2 (germline): LNHNV, YYDKDF (reference sequence). The CDR3 is made up of 15 amino acids. Trimming stripped 0 bases from V and 0 bases from J, with 6 bases between. The CDR3 protein is CATSREGTSYNEQFF. CDR3 nucleotide sequence: TGTGCCACCAGCAGAGAGGGGACCTCCTACAATGAGCAGTTCTTC.

This clonotype was seen at least ten times. The chain joins TRBV12-3 or TRBV12-4 to TRBJ1-1; no firm D call. The CDR3 sequence is 18 residues long. The ends were cut back, 7 bases at V and 1 base at J, with 25 bases in the middle. DNA of the CDR3: TGTGCCAGCACCAAGCGGTGGCCGGGCAGGAGCGAGAACACTGAAGCTTTCTTT. It yields the protein CASTKRWPGRSENTEAFF.

Concerning this clonotype: Mismatch with germline at one junction end may stem from a read error. The J gene is TRBJ2-6, the V gene TRBV2; D is perhaps TRBD1 (5 bases). This CDR3 has 14 residues. Germline V CDR1 and CDR2: SNHLY, FYNNEI. CDR3 DNA: TGTGCCAGCAGTGCGGTTGCTGGGGCCAGCGTCCTGACTTTC. This gives the protein CASSAVAGASVLTF. The whole variable domain, remainder taken from reference TRBV2 and TRBJ2-6, is EPEVTQTPSHQVTQMGQEVILRCVPISNHLYFYWYRQILGQKVEFLVSFYNNEISEKSEIFDDQFSVERPDGSNFTLKIRSTKLEDSAMYFCASSAVAGASVLTFGAGSRLTVL.

Only a few counts were recorded for this clonotype. This chain links TRBV20-1 with TRBJ1-1; no firm D call. The ends were cut back, 1 base at V and 6 bases at J, with 3 bases in the middle. Germline assignment: CDR1 DFQATT and CDR2 SNEGSKA (reference sequence). This CDR3 has 10 amino acids. Written as DNA, the CDR3 is TGCAGTGCTAGAGTCGCTGAAGCTTTCTTT. Translating it yields CSARVAEAFF.

The chain links TRBV2 to TRBJ2-7; possible D gene TRBD1, 5 bases. CDR3 size: 13 residues. Trimming left V 7 bases short and J 3 bases short, with 13 bases between. Germline CDR1 SNHLY, CDR2 FYNNEI. CDR3 loop: CASKAGFRYEQYF. CDR3 coding DNA: TGTGCCAGCAAAGCAGGGTTTCGCTACGAGCAGTACTTC.

This clonotype was counted ten times or more. This chain joins TRBV9 and TRBJ1-4, with D tentatively TRBD1 (5 bases). CDR3 length: 15 amino acids. Germline V CDR1 and CDR2: SGDLS, YYNGEE. Deletions cut 3 bases from V and 7 bases from J, with 16 bases between. The chain's CDR3 is CASSGDGVMGEKLFF. In DNA, the CDR3 is TGTGCCAGCAGCGGGGACGGGGTTATGGGTGAAAAACTGTTTTTT.

The chain is built from TRBV19 and TRBJ1-2, with D unresolved. This CDR3 comprises 13 residues. V was trimmed by 6 bases and J by 2 bases, leaving 10 bases between them. Germline-derived CDR1 and CDR2 are LNHDA and SQIVND (reference sequence). CDR3 loop: CASSPTLNYGYTF. The CDR3 DNA is TGTGCCAGTAGCCCGACACTGAACTATGGCTACACCTTC.

This clonotype was found a few times. As the CDR3 is not closed by the conserved phenylalanine or tryptophan, this likely results from a read error. The V call is TRBV28, the J call TRBJ2-7, with 11 bases lining up with TRBD2. Germline-derived CDR1 and CDR2 are MDHEN and SYDVKM. Germline trimming cut 6 bases from V and 4 bases from J; bases unmatched to any gene: 8. The CDR3 is 15 residues long. The CDR3 protein is CASSPGLADHYEQYL. The CDR3 DNA reads TGTGCCAGCAGCCCGGGACTAGCGGACCATTACGAGCAGTACTTA.

This clonotype has at least ten counts. The chain employs TRBV20-1 and TRBJ1-1; maybe TRBD1 (5 bases). The CDR3 is 15 amino acids. Trimming stripped 0 bases from V and 7 bases from J, with 18 bases between. Germline CDR1 reads DFQATT; CDR2 reads SNEGSKA (reference sequence). CDR3 nucleotide sequence: TGCAGTGCTAGAGATCTTGGAGGGGTGTGGATTGAAGCTTTCTTT. It is translated as CSARDLGGVWIEAFF.

This clonotype was counted between two and nine times. One end of the junction fails to match germline, which may point to a read error. This chain links TRBV6-5 with TRBJ2-2; D is perhaps TRBD2 (5 bases). Germline CDR1 MNHEY, CDR2 SVGAGI. The CDR3 extends over 13 amino acids. This chain's CDR3 is CASSYRNTGELCF. The CDR3, as DNA: TGTGCCAGCAGTTACCGGAACACCGGGGAGCTGTGTTTT.

Details on this clonotype: The CDR3 ends on some other residue instead of the conserved phenylalanine or tryptophan, so this is likely a read error. The V and J genes are TRBV20-1 and TRBJ2-7, with TRBD2 identical over 10 bases. The CDR3 loop spans 15 amino acids. Germline values: CDR1 DFQATT, CDR2 SNEGSKA (reference sequence). V dropped 5 bases and J dropped 3; count of bases not matched to a gene: 10. In DNA, the CDR3 is TGCAGTGCTCGGGACTTAGCGGGGGGCCTCTACGAGCAGTACCTC. It encodes CSARDLAGGLYEQYL.

This clonotype was recorded at least ten times. The chain combines TRBV5-6 with TRBJ1-5; D remains unclear. The V and J ends lost 5 bases and 2 bases respectively, with 11 bases between them. This CDR3 has 14 amino acids. Per the germline V gene, CDR1 is SGHDT and CDR2 is YYEEEE. The CDR3 region has the DNA TGTGCCAGCAGAACCTTTGGCGGCAATCAGCCCCAGCATTTT. This sequence encodes CASRTFGGNQPQHF.

On this clonotype: A read error may explain this, as a much larger clone is one base away. In DNA, the CDR3 is TGCGCCAGCAGCTTTGGGGGCGTTTCAAGCTCCTACGAGCAGTTCTTC. This codes for CASSFGGVSSSYEQFF. The chain joins TRBV5-1 to TRBJ2-1, with a possible D match to TRBD1 (6 bases). This CDR3 comprises 16 residues. V was pared by 2 bases and J by 10 bases, with 22 bases between. Germline V gene data show CDR1 as SGHRS and CDR2 as YFSETQ.

Comments on this clonotype: This may be a read error, as it is one base from a much larger clone. This sequence joins TRBV20-1 and TRBJ1-1, with 7 bases matching TRBD1. The CDR3 is 12 amino acids. Germline lookup yields CDR1 DFQATT and CDR2 SNEGSKA (reference sequence). CDR3 sequence (DNA): TGCGGTGCTAGACAGGGCGGCACTGAAGCTTTCTTT. This sequence encodes CGARQGGTEAFF.

This clonotype was recorded a few times. The rearrangement uses TRBV30 and TRBJ2-1, with D perhaps TRBD1 or TRBD2 (5 bases each). V shed 0 bases and J shed 3 bases, with 15 bases lying between them. Germline V lookup: CDR1 GTSNPN, CDR2 SVGIG (reference sequence). The CDR3 spans 16 residues. CDR3 in DNA: TGTGCCTGGAGTGTACTTGGGGACCCGTACTACAATGAGCAGTTCTTC. As protein: CAWSVLGDPYYNEQFF.

The table lists this clonotype with a few counts. The chain recombines TRBV20-1 with TRBJ2-7, with TRBD1 as a possible D gene (6 bases). The V end was cut by 6 bases, the J end by 3 bases, with 15 bases between. Germline CDR1 is DFQATT and CDR2 is SNEGSKA (reference sequence). The CDR3 sequence is 13 residues long. This CDR3 is CSARWDTDYEQYF. The CDR3 DNA is TGCAGTGCCCGATGGGACACCGACTACGAGCAGTACTTC.

This clonotype was detected a few times. The chain links TRBV7-9 to TRBJ1-2; no reliable D call. This CDR3 contains 12 residues. V was pared by 5 bases and J by 5 bases, with 9 bases between. Germline V CDR1 and CDR2: SEHNR, FQNEAQ (reference sequence). CDR3 bases: TGTGCCAGCAGCGCGGACCTATATGGCTACACCTTC. It codes for CASSADLYGYTF.